This TCR beta chain is drawn from a study of OX40 agonist ivuxolimab in advanced cancers. Study-level findings and limits: CD4+ and CD8+ T cells in blood underwent clonal expansion by week 6 at 0.1 to 3.0 mg/kg.

Worth noting for this clone: Its specificity is unknown.

Profiled with immunoSEQ multiplex PCR; TCRdb holds only in-frame clones, not every one. This sample carries 75,000 to 80,000 clones, around 85% of them seen once, and the ten largest clones take around 2%. The sequence derives from an adult with an advanced solid tumor such as melanoma, head and neck, liver or kidney cancer. Material: CD4+ or CD8+ T cells sorted from blood, obtained in a trial of the OX40 agonist ivuxolimab.

The CDR3 spells CASSPAGTNEKLFF. In DNA, the CDR3 is TGTGCCAGCTCACCCGCAGGGACGAATGAAAAACTGTTTTTT. The gene calls are TRBV18 and TRBJ1-4, with a weak D call TRBD1 (5 bases). This CDR3 spans 14 amino acids. V was clipped by 3 bases and J by 5 bases, with 10 bases between them. Looked up from germline, CDR1 is KGHSH and CDR2 is LQKENI.